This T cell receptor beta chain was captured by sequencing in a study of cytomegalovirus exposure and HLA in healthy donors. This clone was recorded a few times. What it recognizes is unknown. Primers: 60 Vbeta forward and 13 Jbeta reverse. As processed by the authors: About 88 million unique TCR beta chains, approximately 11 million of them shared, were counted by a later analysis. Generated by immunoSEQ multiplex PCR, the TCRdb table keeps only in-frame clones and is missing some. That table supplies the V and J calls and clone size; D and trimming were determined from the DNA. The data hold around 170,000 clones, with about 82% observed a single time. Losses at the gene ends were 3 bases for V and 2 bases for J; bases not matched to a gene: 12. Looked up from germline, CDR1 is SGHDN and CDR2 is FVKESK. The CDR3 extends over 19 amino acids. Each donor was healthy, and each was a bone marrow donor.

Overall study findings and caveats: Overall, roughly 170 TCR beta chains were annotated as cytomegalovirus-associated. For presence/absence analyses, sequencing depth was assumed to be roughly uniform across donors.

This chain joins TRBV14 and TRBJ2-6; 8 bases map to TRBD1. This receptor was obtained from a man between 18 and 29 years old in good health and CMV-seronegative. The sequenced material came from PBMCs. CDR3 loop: CASSHELRDRFPGANVLTF. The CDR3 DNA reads TGTGCCAGCAGCCACGAACTCCGGGACAGGTTCCCTGGGGCCAACGTCCTGACTTTC. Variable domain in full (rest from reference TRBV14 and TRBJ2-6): EAGVTQFPSHSVIEKGQTVTLRCDPISGHDNLYWYRRVMGKEIKFLLHFVKESKQDESGMPNNRFLAERTGGTYSTLKVQPAELEDSGVYFCASSHELRDRFPGANVLTFGAGSRLTVL.